A selection of T cell receptor beta chains follows, all from one sample in a study of blood T cells in healthy people across ages. TCRdb passed the 5' RACE reads through MiXCR, listing each CDR3 protein once. The sample has more than 1,000,000 distinct CDR3 sequences; approximately 25% are singletons. A further study also used this sample, focusing on T cells of mothers and their children.

Sequencing was done on a sample of blood. Receptors originate from a girl aged 2 to 10 in good health. Each CDR3 is given with its conserved first and last residue. D genes are given only for firm matches. Size is omitted from some rows. Given values are once, few, many or a class for expanded clones.

TRBV6-4	TRBJ2-4	TRBD1	few	TGTGCCAGCAGTCCCCCCCCGGGACAGGGCAAAAACATTCAGTACTTC	CASSPPPGQGKNIQYF
TRBV5-1	TRBJ1-6	-	few	TGCGCCAGCAGCTTGTGGCAGAAAGGATCCTATAATTCACCCCTCCACTTT	CASSLWQKGSYNSPLHF
TRBV28	TRBJ1-1	TRBD1	-	TGTGCCATCAGTGAGGGGGCGAGGACTGAAGCTTTCTTT	CAISEGARTEAFF
TRBV12-3/TRBV12-4	TRBJ2-3	-	-	TGTGCCAGCTCAAACGGGGCAGATACGCAGTATTTT	CASSNGADTQYF
TRBV27	TRBJ2-7	TRBD2	-	TGTGCCAGCAGGGAGCGGGAGGGCCTCTACGAGCAGTACTTC	CASREREGLYEQYF
TRBV5-1	TRBJ1-1	-	-	TGCGCCAGCAGCTTGGGGGTCGGGCTCCAAGTGGAAGCTTTCTTT	CASSLGVGLQVEAFF
TRBV15	TRBJ2-1	-	few	TGTGCCACCAGCGCCCCAGGGAGCTCCTACAATGAGCAGTTCTTC	CATSAPGSSYNEQFF
TRBV6-5	TRBJ2-2	-	-	TGTGCCAGCAGTTATGTTCTGAGCTTAGGCTTGACCGGGGAGCTGTTTTTT	CASSYVLSLGLTGELFF
TRBV7-6	TRBJ2-3	TRBD1	few	TGTGCCAGCAGCTTCCGGGACAGGGACCCTGATCTTACAGATACGCAGTATTTT	CASSFRDRDPDLTDTQYF
TRBV7-3	TRBJ2-1	TRBD1	-	TGTGCCAGCAGCTTAATAGGGGGCACGAACAATGAGCAGTTCTTC	CASSLIGGTNNEQFF
TRBV4-3	TRBJ2-1	-	-	TGCGCCAGCAGCCCTACGGCGGGGGCATTCAATGAGCAGTTCTTC	CASSPTAGAFNEQFF
TRBV27	TRBJ1-1	-	few	TGTGCCAGCAGTTTTGGAGGCGCCACTGAAGCTTTCTTT	CASSFGGATEAFF
TRBV12-3/TRBV12-4	TRBJ2-7	TRBD2	few	TGTGCCAGCACCCTGGGGGGGACCTTGGACGAGCAGTACTTC	CASTLGGTLDEQYF
TRBV7-2	TRBJ2-7	TRBD1	few	TGTGCCAGCAGCCACCGGGACAGGCAACCCGAGCAGTACTTC	CASSHRDRQPEQYF
TRBV9	TRBJ2-6	-	-	TGTGCCAGCAGTTCTAGGTTAACTGGGGCCAACGTCCTGACTTTC	CASSSRLTGANVLTF
TRBV2	TRBJ2-3	-	-	TGTGCCTCCGAGGTTACAGATACGCAGTATTTT	CASEVTDTQYF
TRBV7-8	TRBJ2-2	TRBD1	-	TGTGCCAGCAGCTTGAAAACTAGGACAGGGGGCACCGGGGAGCTGTTTTTT	CASSLKTRTGGTGELFF
TRBV6-5	TRBJ1-2	-	-	TGTGCCAGCAGTTGGGGAAGCGGGGGGGACCGTAACTATGGCTACACCTTC	CASSWGSGGDRNYGYTF
TRBV28	TRBJ2-5	-	-	TGTGCCAGCAGTTACAGGACGAGGAAAGAGTCCGAAGAGACCCAGTACTTC	CASSYRTRKESEETQYF
TRBV5-1	TRBJ2-1	TRBD2	-	TGCGCCAGCAGCTTGGAACCTAGCGGACCCAATGAGCAGTTCTTC	CASSLEPSGPNEQFF
TRBV20-1	TRBJ2-5	-	-	TGCAGTGCTAGAGTCAGGGCGGATTCCTACGAACAGTACTTC	CSARVRADSYEQYF
TRBV7-2	TRBJ1-5	TRBD1	-	TGTGCCAGCAGCTTGGACAGGGGGGGGAATCAGCCCCAGCATTTT	CASSLDRGGNQPQHF
TRBV5-1	TRBJ2-7	-	-	TGCGCCAGCAGCTTGGACTACATTCAGACAGACGAGCAGTACTTC	CASSLDYIQTDEQYF
TRBV11-2	TRBJ2-7	-	few	TGTGCCAGCAGCTTAGAACACGGTTACTACGAGCAGTACTTC	CASSLEHGYYEQYF
TRBV20-1	TRBJ2-1	-	few	TGCAGTGCTAGAGTGAGGGATGAGCAGTTCTTC	CSARVRDEQFF
TRBV20-1	TRBJ1-4	-	-	TGCAGTGCTAGAGGGCACGACGCGGGTGAAAAACTGTTTTTT	CSARGHDAGEKLFF
TRBV15	TRBJ2-7	TRBD1	-	TGTGCCACCAGCAGAGATCAGAGGGGGCCCTACGAGCAGTACTTC	CATSRDQRGPYEQYF
TRBV29-1	TRBJ2-1	TRBD2	few	TGCAGCGTTGTGGGAGGGGCGCGGGGTGAGCAGTTCTTC	CSVVGGARGEQFF
TRBV7-2	TRBJ1-4	-	few	TGTGCCAGCAGCTTAGAGGATGGAGAAAAACTGTTTTTT	CASSLEDGEKLFF
TRBV7-6	TRBJ2-5	-	-	TGTGCCAGCAGCTTAGATTGGCCAGAAGAGACCCAGTACTTC	CASSLDWPEETQYF
TRBV7-9	TRBJ2-1	TRBD1	-	TGTGCCAGCAGCACAACACAGGGGTTTTACAATGAGCAGTTCTTC	CASSTTQGFYNEQFF
TRBV6-1	TRBJ1-1	-	-	TGTGCCAGCAGTGAACCGGAGACTGAAGCTTTCTTT	CASSEPETEAFF
TRBV7-9	TRBJ2-1	-	-	TGTGCCAGCGTCTTCCGGGGCAACTCCTACAATGAGCAGTTCTTC	CASVFRGNSYNEQFF
TRBV20-1	TRBJ2-1	TRBD2	few	TGCAGTGCTCCCCCTGCCGGGACTAGGGGGGTTGAGCAGTTCTTC	CSAPPAGTRGVEQFF
TRBV12-3/TRBV12-4	TRBJ1-1	-	many	TGTGCCAGCAGTTTGGGGGGACACACTGAAGCTTTCTTT	CASSLGGHTEAFF
TRBV19	TRBJ2-1	-	few	TGTGCCAGTAATTATGTCCCCGGGGATGAGCAGTTCTTC	CASNYVPGDEQFF
TRBV4-2	TRBJ2-7	-	-	TGTGCCAGCAGCCAGGGAGTCAACGAGCAGTACTTC	CASSQGVNEQYF
TRBV6-5	TRBJ2-7	-	-	TGTGCCAGCAGTCTATGGGGCCCAAGCTCCTACGAGCAGTACTTC	CASSLWGPSSYEQYF
TRBV12-3/TRBV12-4	TRBJ2-7	-	-	TGTGCCAGCTCACAGCTCCCATACTCCTACGAGCAGTACTTC	CASSQLPYSYEQYF
TRBV7-9	TRBJ2-2	-	-	TGTGCCAGCAGCTTCGACACCGCGAACACCGGGGAGCTGTTTTTT	CASSFDTANTGELFF
TRBV7-8	TRBJ2-5	TRBD1	-	TGTGCCAGCAGCTTAGGGGCGGACAGGGGGGGAGAGACCCAGTACTTC	CASSLGADRGGETQYF
TRBV7-8	TRBJ2-7	TRBD1	few	TGTGCCAGCAGCTTGGGACAGGGGAGGATTTACGAGCAGTACTTC	CASSLGQGRIYEQYF
TRBV11-3	TRBJ2-7	-	few	TGTGCCAGCAGCTTAGACTCTACGGACAGTACGGACTTC	CASSLDSTDSTDF
TRBV5-1	TRBJ2-7	TRBD2	few	TGCGCCAGCAGCCTCGACAGCGGGAGGGCCTACGAGCAGTACTTC	CASSLDSGRAYEQYF
TRBV21-1	TRBJ2-5	-	few	TGTGTCAGCAGCAAAGACGTTAGGCTAGCGGACGGCGGGGAAGAGACCCAGTACTTC	CVSSKDVRLADGGEETQYF
TRBV2	TRBJ2-1	TRBD2	-	TGTGCCAGCAGTCGCCCTCCGAACGGGACTAGAGGGCAGTTCTTC	CASSRPPNGTRGQFF
TRBV20-1	TRBJ2-7	-	few	TGCAGTGCTAGATACGGGAGAGAGTACGAGCAGTACTTC	CSARYGREYEQYF
TRBV7-8	TRBJ2-5	-	few	TGTGCCAGCAGCTTAAATGTCCTCTTAGAGACCCGGTACTTC	CASSLNVLLETRYF
TRBV29-1	TRBJ1-2	-	few	TGCAGCGTCGGCGGGGGCTCAGTTCTCGGCTACACCTTC	CSVGGGSVLGYTF
TRBV20-1	TRBJ1-4	TRBD1	few	TGCAGTGCTGCCTTACCGGGACAGGGTATTGGGAATGAAAAACTGTTTTTT	CSAALPGQGIGNEKLFF
TRBV20-1	TRBJ2-1	TRBD1	-	TGCAGTGCTAGAGACCCGGGACAGGGGGACAATGAGCAGTTCTTC	CSARDPGQGDNEQFF
TRBV6-1	TRBJ1-3	-	-	TGTGCCAGCAGTGAAAGGACCAGGGGAAACACCATATATTTT	CASSERTRGNTIYF
TRBV7-9	TRBJ2-5	TRBD2	-	TGTGCCAGCAGCCCTACTAGCGGGGGGTCGAAGACCCAGTACTTC	CASSPTSGGSKTQYF
TRBV20-1	TRBJ2-1	-	few	TGCAGTGCTAGGGGTCCCCCCTCGCGGGACCACAATGAGCAGTTCTTC	CSARGPPSRDHNEQFF
TRBV28	TRBJ1-1	-	few	TGTGCCAGCAGTTCCGCCGACAGGCTGCAAGCGGCTGAAGCTTTCTTT	CASSSADRLQAAEAFF
TRBV25-1	TRBJ2-1	-	-	TGTGCCAGCAGTGCACCCTTCCACAATGAGCAGTTCTTC	CASSAPFHNEQFF